The sequence of this TCR beta chain was determined in a study of cytomegalovirus exposure and HLA in healthy donors. Study outcomes and limitations: The CMV antigen specificity of a few CMV-associated chains was confirmed through in vitro analysis. Across donors, presence/absence analyses took sequencing depth to be roughly uniform.

For this clone: What it recognizes is unknown.

With 60 Vbeta and 13 Jbeta primers, the PCR was carried out. Repertoires were generated with immunoSEQ multiplex PCR, while TCRdb's copy carries only in-frame clones and drops some. The table shows about 130,000 clones, with 65% to 80% occurring only once. The CDR3 is 15 amino acids. Trimming removed 7 bases from V and 3 bases from J; junction bases left unmatched: 8. Looked up from germline, CDR1 is MNHNS and CDR2 is SASEGT. The TCR was taken from a woman in her 40s in good health and CMV-seronegative. V usage is TRBV6-1 and J usage is TRBJ2-2; 7 positions agree with TRBD1. Sample: PBMCs. The CDR3 protein is CASTTSGGYTGELFF. The CDR3 DNA reads as TGTGCCAGCACGACCTCAGGGGGATACACCGGGGAGCTGTTTTTT.